The 17 T cell receptor beta chains below come from one sample, sequenced in a study of post-analysis software for immune sequencing data. Study results and caveats: Elevated frequency relative to controls characterized several TRBV segments in patients, TRBV5-6, TRBV5-1 and TRBV20-1 among them.

What these receptors recognize is not known. Presence of unique molecular identifiers characterized the TCR beta cDNA libraries. A single record per CDR3 protein comes from TCRdb applying MiXCR to the PCR reads. This table has 820,000 or so distinct CDR3 sequences, roughly 58% appearing once. Sequencing was performed on blood. All receptors derive from a girl aged 5-17 years with multiple sclerosis.

The chain couples TRBV20-1 to TRBJ2-1; tentatively, D is TRBD1 or TRBD2 (6 bases each). From germline, CDR1 is DFQATT and CDR2 SNEGSKA (reference sequence). Trimming cost V 4 bases and J 5 bases, with 18 bases left between them. The CDR3 consists of 15 residues. The CDR3 DNA sequence: TGCAGTGCTACACGGGGGCAGGGGAGGAACAATGAGCAGTTCTTC. It specifies CSATRGQGRNNEQFF.

V gene TRBV3-1 combines with J gene TRBJ2-7, with TRBD1 matching 9 bases. The CDR3 covers 14 residues. Germline V CDR1 and CDR2: LGHDT, YNNKEL (reference sequence). J gave up 5 bases and V 1 base, and 3 bases lay outside the gene matches. For the CDR3, the DNA is TGTGCCAGCAGCCAAGTCGGGACAGGGAACGAGCAGTACTTC. Amino acid sequence: CASSQVGTGNEQYF.

This clonotype was found a few times. The chain combines TRBV20-1 with TRBJ2-5; the D gene could be TRBD1 or TRBD2 (5 bases each). The J call may not be correct, given that the DNA end is closer to TRBJ2-7. The CDR3 extends over 15 amino acids. Germline CDR1 is DFQATT and CDR2 is SNEGSKA (reference sequence). The CDR3, as DNA: TGCAGTGCTAGAGGACCTGGGACGGTCTCCTACGAGCAGTACTTC. Residues: CSARGPGTVSYEQYF.

The chain links TRBV7-2 to TRBJ1-2; TRBD1 is a possible D gene (6 bases). Germline CDR1 SGHTA, CDR2 FQGNSA. The CDR3 runs 16 residues. V was pared by 5 bases and J by 4 bases, with 20 bases between. DNA for the CDR3: TGTGCCAGCAGCCCCATGGCGGGGGGCAAGGGCTATGGCTACACCTTC. Its protein product is CASSPMAGGKGYGYTF.

Only one count was recorded for this clonotype. CDR3 loop: CASSPEGLGWTEAFF. CDR3 nucleotide sequence: TGCGCCAGCAGCCCTGAGGGACTGGGATGGACTGAAGCTTTCTTT. The J gene is TRBJ1-1, the V gene TRBV5-1; possible D gene TRBD1, 5 bases. Germline CDR1 SGHRS, CDR2 YFSETQ. The CDR3 runs 15 residues. V was trimmed by 4 bases and J by 5 bases, leaving 18 bases between them.

The chain links TRBV20-1 to TRBJ2-7; D unresolved. With 3 bases removed from V and 2 bases from J, the gap between germline ends came to 20 bases. The CDR3 runs to 16 residues. Per the germline V gene, CDR1 is DFQATT and CDR2 is SNEGSKA (reference sequence). For the CDR3, the DNA is TGCAGTGCTAGGCCGACATCGAAGCCAGGCACCTACGAGCAGTACTTC. As protein: CSARPTSKPGTYEQYF.

The table lists this clonotype with a count of one. V gene TRBV5-1 combines with J gene TRBJ2-1; 11 positions agree with TRBD2. The CDR3 runs 16 residues. CDR1 SGHRS and CDR2 YFSETQ come from the germline V gene. V gave up 4 bases and J gave up 6 bases; unmatched junction bases: 9. The CDR3 nucleotides are TGCGCCAGCAGCGGAATAGCGGGAGGGCCTAGCAATGAGCAGTTCTTC. This translates into CASSGIAGGPSNEQFF. Drawing the rest from reference TRBV5-1 and TRBJ2-1, the complete variable domain is KAGVTQTPRYLIKTRGQQVTLSCSPISGHRSVSWYQQTPGQGLQFLFEYFSETQRNKGNFPGRFSGRQFSNSRSEMNVSTLELGDSALYLCASSGIAGGPSNEQFFGPGTRLTVL.

This sequence joins TRBV5-1 and TRBJ2-7; TRBD2 is a possible D gene (6 bases). Germline CDR1 SGHRS, CDR2 YFSETQ. V lost 2 bases and J lost 4, with 13 bases in between. The CDR3 totals 14 residues. CDR3 sequence (DNA): TGCGCCAGCAGCTTATCGCCGGGACTTTACGAGCAGTACTTC. Its translation: CASSLSPGLYEQYF.

The rearrangement uses TRBV5-1 and TRBJ2-5; 8 bases agree with TRBD2. The germline CDR1 and CDR2 sequences are SGHRS and YFSETQ. This CDR3 contains 18 residues. V lost 1 base, J lost 1 base, and 12 bases stayed unmatched. The DNA of the CDR3 is TGCGCCAGCAGCTTGAGGCCCCATCGGGGGGGGCTCCAAGAGACCCAGTACTTC. Translated, it gives CASSLRPHRGGLQETQYF.

In this sample, this clonotype turned up a few times. This chain connects TRBV4-1 to TRBJ2-1; TRBD2 matches at 9 bases. CDR1 and CDR2 (germline): MGHRA, YSYEKL. The CDR3 spans 15 residues. Trimming cost V 4 bases and J 7 bases; bases outside gene matches: 8. This CDR3 is CASSLSSGNTNEQFF. The CDR3 coding sequence is TGCGCCAGCAGCCTGTCTAGCGGGAATACAAATGAGCAGTTCTTC.

The chain links TRBV24-1 to TRBJ2-5, with D possibly being TRBD1 (6 bases). The ends were cut back, 6 bases at V and 5 bases at J, with 15 bases in the middle. The CDR3 has 14 amino acids. Germline CDR1 and CDR2: KGHDR and SFDVKD. The CDR3 coding sequence is TGTGCCACCAGTCTACAGGGCGCGAGGGAGACCCAGTACTTC. It yields the protein CATSLQGARETQYF.

This clonotype was seen just once. The V and J genes are TRBV27 and TRBJ2-1, with TRBD2 matching 11 bases. From germline, CDR1 is MNHEY and CDR2 SMNVEV (reference sequence). V shed 0 bases, J shed 9 bases, and the junction held 4 bases outside the gene matches. The CDR3 consists of 15 residues. CDR3 in DNA: TGTGCCAGCAGTTTATCTAGCGGGAGGGCGGGTGAGCAGTTCTTC. Amino acids: CASSLSSGRAGEQFF.

This clonotype was observed a handful of times. The J gene is TRBJ2-1, the V gene TRBV29-1, with D uncertain. The CDR3 has 13 amino acids. Per germline, CDR1 SQVTM and CDR2 ANQGSEA. Trimming left V 6 bases short and J 6 bases short, with 15 bases between. The CDR3 loop is CSVRRRFGNEQFF. The CDR3 nucleotides read TGCAGCGTCCGCAGGAGATTCGGCAATGAGCAGTTCTTC.

Only a few counts were recorded for this clonotype. The chain uses TRBV29-1 and TRBJ2-1, with 11 bases fitting TRBD2. The CDR3 extends over 15 amino acids. The germline gives CDR1 SQVTM, CDR2 ANQGSEA. V was clipped by 7 bases and J by 7 bases; unmatched bases: 12. In DNA, the CDR3 is TGCAGCGCCAACCCGAAACTAGCGGGAGCGAATGAGCAGTTCTTC. This codes for CSANPKLAGANEQFF.

CDR3 DNA: TGCAGCGTCTCCTTTACAGCAACCACCTACGAGCAGTACTTC. Amino acid sequence: CSVSFTATTYEQYF. The chain uses TRBV29-1 and TRBJ2-7; D remains unclear. Trimming took off 6 bases at V and 2 bases at J, with 17 bases between the two ends. Germline CDR1 is SQVTM and CDR2 is ANQGSEA. There are 14 residues in the CDR3.

This clonotype was recorded a few times. The chain couples TRBV3-1 to TRBJ2-4; tentatively, D is TRBD1 (6 bases). There are 20 residues in the CDR3. V was cut by 3 bases and J by 0 bases, with 24 bases left in between. CDR1 is LGHDT and CDR2 is YNNKEL in the germline V gene (reference sequence). CDR3 DNA: TGTGCCAGCAGCCATCTCAAAGGGCAGGGGCTTCCACTAGCCAAAAACATTCAGTACTTC. This encodes CASSHLKGQGLPLAKNIQYF.

This chain uses TRBV5-1 with TRBJ1-2; weak D call: TRBD1 (6 bases). The germline V gene encodes CDR1 SGHRS and CDR2 YFSETQ. Trimming removed 1 base at V and 3 bases at J, with 13 bases between. This CDR3 spans 15 amino acids. The CDR3 region has the DNA TGCGCCAGCAGCTTGCGGGCAGGGGCGGACTATGGCTACACCTTC. Encoded protein: CASSLRAGADYGYTF.